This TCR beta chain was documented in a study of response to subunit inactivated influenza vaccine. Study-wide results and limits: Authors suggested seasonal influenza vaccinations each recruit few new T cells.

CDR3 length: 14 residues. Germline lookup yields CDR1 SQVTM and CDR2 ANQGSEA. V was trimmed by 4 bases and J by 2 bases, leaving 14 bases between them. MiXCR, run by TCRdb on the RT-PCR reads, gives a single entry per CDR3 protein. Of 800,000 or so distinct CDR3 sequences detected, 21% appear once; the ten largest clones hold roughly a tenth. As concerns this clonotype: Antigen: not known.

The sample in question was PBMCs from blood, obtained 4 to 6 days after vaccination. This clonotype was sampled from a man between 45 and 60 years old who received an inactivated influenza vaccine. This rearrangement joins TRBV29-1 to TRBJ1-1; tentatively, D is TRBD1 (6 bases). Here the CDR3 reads CSVVGAGPNTEAFF. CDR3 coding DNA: TGCAGCGTTGTGGGGGCAGGGCCCAACACTGAAGCTTTCTTT. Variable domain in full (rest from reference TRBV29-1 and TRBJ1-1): SAVISQKPSRDICQRGTSLTIQCQVDSQVTMMFWYRQQPGQSLTLIATANQGSEATYESGFVIDKFPISRPNLTFSTLTVSNMSPEDSSIYLCSVVGAGPNTEAFFGQGTRLTVV.